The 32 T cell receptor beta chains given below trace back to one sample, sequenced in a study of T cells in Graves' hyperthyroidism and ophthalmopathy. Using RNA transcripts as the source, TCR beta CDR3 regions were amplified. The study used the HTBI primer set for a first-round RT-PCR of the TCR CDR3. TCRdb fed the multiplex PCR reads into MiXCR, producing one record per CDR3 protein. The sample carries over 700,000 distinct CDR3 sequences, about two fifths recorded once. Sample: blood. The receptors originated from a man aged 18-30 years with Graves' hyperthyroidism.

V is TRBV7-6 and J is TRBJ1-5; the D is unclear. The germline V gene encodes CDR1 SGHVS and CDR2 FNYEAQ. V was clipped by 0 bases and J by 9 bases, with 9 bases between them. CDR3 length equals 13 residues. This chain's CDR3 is CASSLAGPGPQHF. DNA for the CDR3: TGTGCCAGCAGCTTAGCAGGGCCGGGGCCCCAGCATTTT. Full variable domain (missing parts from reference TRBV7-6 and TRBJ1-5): GAGVSQSPRYKVTKRGQDVALRCDPISGHVSLYWYRQALGQGPEFLTYFNYEAQQDKSGLPNDRFSAERPEGSISTLTIQRTEQRDSAMYRCASSLAGPGPQHFGDGTRLSIL.

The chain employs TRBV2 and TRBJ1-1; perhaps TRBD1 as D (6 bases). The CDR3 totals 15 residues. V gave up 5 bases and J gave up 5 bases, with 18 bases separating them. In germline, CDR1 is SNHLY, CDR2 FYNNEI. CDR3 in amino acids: CASSTPNRDGTEAFF. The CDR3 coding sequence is TGTGCCAGCAGTACCCCAAACAGGGATGGGACTGAAGCTTTCTTT.

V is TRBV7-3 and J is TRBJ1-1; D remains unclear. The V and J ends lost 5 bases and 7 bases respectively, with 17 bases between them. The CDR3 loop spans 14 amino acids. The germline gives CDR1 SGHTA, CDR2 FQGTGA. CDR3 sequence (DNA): TGTGCCAGCAGCCCCGGGATGGAGGGATTTGAAGCTTTCTTT. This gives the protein CASSPGMEGFEAFF.

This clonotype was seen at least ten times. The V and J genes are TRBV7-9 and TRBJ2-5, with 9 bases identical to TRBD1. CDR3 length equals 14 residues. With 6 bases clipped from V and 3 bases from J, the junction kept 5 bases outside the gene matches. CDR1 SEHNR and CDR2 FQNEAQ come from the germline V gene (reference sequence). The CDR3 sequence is CASRPGTGKETQYF. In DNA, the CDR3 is TGTGCCAGCAGACCCGGGACAGGGAAAGAGACCCAGTACTTC.

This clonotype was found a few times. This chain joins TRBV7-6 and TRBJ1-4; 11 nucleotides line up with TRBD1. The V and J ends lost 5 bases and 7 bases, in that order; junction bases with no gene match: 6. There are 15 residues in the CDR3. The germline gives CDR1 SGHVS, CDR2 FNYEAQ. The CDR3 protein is CASSPLGTGGEKLFF. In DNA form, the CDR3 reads TGTGCCAGCAGCCCGCTTGGGACAGGGGGTGAAAAACTGTTTTTT.

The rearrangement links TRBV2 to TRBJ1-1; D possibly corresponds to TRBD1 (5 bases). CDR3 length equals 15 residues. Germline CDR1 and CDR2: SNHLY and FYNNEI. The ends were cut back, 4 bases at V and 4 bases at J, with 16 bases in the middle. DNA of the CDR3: TGTGCCAGCAGTGTCCCAGCGGGGAGGGGCACTGAAGCTTTCTTT. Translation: CASSVPAGRGTEAFF. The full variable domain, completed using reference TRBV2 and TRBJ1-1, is EPEVTQTPSHQVTQMGQEVILRCVPISNHLYFYWYRQILGQKVEFLVSFYNNEISEKSEIFDDQFSVERPDGSNFTLKIRSTKLEDSAMYFCASSVPAGRGTEAFFGQGTRLTVV.

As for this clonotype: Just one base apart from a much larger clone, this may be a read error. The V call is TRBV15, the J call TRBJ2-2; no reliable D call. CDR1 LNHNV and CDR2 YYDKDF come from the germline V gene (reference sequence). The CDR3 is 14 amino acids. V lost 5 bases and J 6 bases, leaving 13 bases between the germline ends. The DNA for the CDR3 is TGTGCCACCAGCGCGGTAAGGAGACCCGGGGAGCTGTTTTTT. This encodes CATSAVRRPGELFF.

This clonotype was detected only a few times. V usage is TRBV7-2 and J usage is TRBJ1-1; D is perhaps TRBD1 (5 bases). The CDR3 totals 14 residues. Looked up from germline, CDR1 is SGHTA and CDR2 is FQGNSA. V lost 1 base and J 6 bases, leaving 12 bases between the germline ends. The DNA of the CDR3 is TGTGCCAGCAGCTTAGGGTGGGGGGTCGCTGAAGCTTTCTTT. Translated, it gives CASSLGWGVAEAFF.

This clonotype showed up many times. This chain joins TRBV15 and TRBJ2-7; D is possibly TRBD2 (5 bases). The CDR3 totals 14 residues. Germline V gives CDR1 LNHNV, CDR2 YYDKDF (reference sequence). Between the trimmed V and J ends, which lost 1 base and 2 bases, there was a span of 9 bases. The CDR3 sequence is CATSRGKGAYEQYF. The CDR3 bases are TGTGCCACCAGCAGAGGGAAGGGAGCCTACGAGCAGTACTTC.

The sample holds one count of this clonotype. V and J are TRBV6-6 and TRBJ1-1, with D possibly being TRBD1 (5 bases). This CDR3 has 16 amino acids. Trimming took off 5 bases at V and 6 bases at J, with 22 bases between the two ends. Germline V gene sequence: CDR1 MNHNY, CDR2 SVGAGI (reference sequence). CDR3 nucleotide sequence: TGTGCCAGCAGTGGTACTCAGACAGCCTTTAACGCTGAAGCTTTCTTT. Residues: CASSGTQTAFNAEAFF.

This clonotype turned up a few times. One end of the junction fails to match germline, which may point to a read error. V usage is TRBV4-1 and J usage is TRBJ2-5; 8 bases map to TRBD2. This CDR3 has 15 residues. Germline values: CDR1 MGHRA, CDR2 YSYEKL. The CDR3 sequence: CASSQDKHREGTQYF. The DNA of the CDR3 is TGTGCCAGCAGCCAAGATAAGCACCGGGAGGGGACCCAGTACTTC.

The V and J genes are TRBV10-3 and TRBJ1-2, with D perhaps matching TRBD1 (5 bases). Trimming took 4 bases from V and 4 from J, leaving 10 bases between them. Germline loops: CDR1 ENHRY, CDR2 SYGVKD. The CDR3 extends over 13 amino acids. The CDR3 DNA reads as TGTGCCATCAGTGGTGACAGTTCCTATGGCTACACCTTC. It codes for CAISGDSSYGYTF.

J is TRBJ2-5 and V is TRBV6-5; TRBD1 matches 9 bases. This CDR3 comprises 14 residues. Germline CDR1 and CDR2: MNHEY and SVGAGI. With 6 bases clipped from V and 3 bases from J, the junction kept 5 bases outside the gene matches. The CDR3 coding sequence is TGTGCCAGCAGAGATAGGACAGGGGAAGAGACCCAGTACTTC. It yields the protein CASRDRTGEETQYF.

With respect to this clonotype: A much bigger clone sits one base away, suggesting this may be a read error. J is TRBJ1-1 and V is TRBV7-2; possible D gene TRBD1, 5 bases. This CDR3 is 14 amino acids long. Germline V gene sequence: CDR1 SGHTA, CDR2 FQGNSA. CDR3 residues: CAGSRPGPRTETFF. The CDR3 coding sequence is TGTGCCGGCAGCCGACCGGGGCCAAGGACTGAAACTTTCTTT. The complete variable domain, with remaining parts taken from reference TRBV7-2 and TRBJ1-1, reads GAGVSQSPSNKVTEKGKDVELRCDPISGHTALYWYRQSLGQGLEFLIYFQGNSAPDKSGLPSDRFSAERTGGSVSTLTIQRTQQEDSAVYLCAGSRPGPRTETFFGQGTRLTVV.

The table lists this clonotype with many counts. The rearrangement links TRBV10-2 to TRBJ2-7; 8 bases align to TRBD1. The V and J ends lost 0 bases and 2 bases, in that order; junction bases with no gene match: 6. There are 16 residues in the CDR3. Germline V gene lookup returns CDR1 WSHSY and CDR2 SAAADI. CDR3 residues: CASSESPGQDAYEQYF. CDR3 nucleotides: TGCGCCAGCAGTGAGTCTCCGGGACAGGATGCCTACGAGCAGTACTTC.

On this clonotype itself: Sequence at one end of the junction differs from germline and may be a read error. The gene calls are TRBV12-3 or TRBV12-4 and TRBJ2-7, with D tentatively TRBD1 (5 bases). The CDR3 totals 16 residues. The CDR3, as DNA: TGTGCCAGCAGCTTAGGCCAATTAACAGGTCCCTACGAGCAGTACTTC. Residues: CASSLGQLTGPYEQYF.

The CDR3 DNA reads as TGCGCCAGCAGCCAAGAGAAAGGGAATGAAAAACTGTTTTTT. It codes for CASSQEKGNEKLFF. The genes are TRBV4-1 and TRBJ1-4, with no clear D. The CDR3 has 14 amino acids. In germline, CDR1 is MGHRA, CDR2 YSYEKL. Trimming took 0 bases from V and 5 from J, leaving 7 bases between them.

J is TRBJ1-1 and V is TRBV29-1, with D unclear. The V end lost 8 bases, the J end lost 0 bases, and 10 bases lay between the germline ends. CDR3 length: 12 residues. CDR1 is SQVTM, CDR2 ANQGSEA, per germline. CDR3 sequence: CSFSPMNTEAFF. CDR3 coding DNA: TGCAGCTTCAGCCCTATGAACACTGAAGCTTTCTTT.

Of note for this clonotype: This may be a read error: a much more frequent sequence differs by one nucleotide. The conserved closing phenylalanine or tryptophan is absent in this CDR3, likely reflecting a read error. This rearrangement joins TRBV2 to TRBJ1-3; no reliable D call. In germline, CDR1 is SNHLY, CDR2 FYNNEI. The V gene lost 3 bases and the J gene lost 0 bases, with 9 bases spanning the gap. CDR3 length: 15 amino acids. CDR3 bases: TGTGCCAGCAGTGACGGCAGATTCTCTGGAAACACCATATATCTT. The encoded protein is CASSDGRFSGNTIYL.

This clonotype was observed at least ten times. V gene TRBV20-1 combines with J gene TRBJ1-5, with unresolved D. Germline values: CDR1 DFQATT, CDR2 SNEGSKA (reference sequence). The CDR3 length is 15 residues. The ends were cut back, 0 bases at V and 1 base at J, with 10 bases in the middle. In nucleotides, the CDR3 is TGCAGTGCTAGAGATCTCGCGGGGAGCAATCAGCCCCAGCATTTT. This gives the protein CSARDLAGSNQPQHF.

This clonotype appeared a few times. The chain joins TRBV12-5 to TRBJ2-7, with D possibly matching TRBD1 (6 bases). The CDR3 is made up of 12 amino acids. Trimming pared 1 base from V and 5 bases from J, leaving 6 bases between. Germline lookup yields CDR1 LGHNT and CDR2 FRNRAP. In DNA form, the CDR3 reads TGTGCTAGTGGTTTGGACAGGGACGAGCAGTACTTC. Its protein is CASGLDRDEQYF.

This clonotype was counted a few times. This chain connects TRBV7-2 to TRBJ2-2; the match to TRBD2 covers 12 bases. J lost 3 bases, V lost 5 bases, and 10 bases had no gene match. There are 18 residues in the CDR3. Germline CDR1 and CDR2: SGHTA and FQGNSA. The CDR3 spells CASSTPSGRGWDTGELFF. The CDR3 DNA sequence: TGTGCCAGCAGCACCCCTAGCGGGAGGGGTTGGGACACCGGGGAGCTGTTTTTT.

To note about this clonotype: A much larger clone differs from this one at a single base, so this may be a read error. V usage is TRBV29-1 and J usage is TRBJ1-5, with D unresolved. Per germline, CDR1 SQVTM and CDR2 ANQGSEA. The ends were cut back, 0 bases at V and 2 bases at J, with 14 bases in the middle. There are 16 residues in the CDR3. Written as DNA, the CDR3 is TGCAGCGTTGAAGATCGGGAAAAGATGGGCAATCAGCCCCAGCATTTT. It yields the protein CSVEDREKMGNQPQHF.

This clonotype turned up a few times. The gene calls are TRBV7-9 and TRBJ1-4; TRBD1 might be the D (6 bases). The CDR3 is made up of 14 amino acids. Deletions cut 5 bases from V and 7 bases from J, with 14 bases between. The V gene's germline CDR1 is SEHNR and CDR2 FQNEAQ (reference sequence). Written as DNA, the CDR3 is TGTGCCAGCAGCGTAACAGGGTGGGGTGAAAAACTGTTTTTT. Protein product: CASSVTGWGEKLFF.

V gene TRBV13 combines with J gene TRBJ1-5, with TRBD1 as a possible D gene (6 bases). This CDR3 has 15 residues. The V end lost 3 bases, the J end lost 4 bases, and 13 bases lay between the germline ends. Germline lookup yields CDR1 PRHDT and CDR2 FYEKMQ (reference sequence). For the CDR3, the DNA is TGTGCCAGCAGCTTCTCCCGACAGGTAAATCAGCCCCAGCATTTT. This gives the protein CASSFSRQVNQPQHF.

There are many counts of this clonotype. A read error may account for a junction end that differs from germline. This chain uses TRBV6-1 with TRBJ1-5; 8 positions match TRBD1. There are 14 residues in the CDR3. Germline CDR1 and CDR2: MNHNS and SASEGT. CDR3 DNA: TGTGCCAGCAGGGAAGACAGGGGACTTCAGCCCCAGCATTTT. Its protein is CASREDRGLQPQHF.

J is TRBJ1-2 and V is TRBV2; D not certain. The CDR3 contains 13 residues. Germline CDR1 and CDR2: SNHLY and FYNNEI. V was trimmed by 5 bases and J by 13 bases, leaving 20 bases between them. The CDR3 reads CASSRDRQAEGTF. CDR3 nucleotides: TGTGCCAGCAGTAGGGATCGCCAGGCGGAGGGCACCTTC.

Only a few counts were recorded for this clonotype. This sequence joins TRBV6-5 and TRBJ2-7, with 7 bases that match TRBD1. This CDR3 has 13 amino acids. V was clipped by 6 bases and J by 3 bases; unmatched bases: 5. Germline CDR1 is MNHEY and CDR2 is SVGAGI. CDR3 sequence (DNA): TGTGCCAGCAGCCAAGGGACAGTCTACGAGCAGTACTTC. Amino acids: CASSQGTVYEQYF.

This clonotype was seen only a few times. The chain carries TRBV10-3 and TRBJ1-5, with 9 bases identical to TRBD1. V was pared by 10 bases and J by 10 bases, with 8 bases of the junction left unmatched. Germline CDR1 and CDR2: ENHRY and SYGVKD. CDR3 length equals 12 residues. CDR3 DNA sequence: TGTGCCAGCAGACTAACAGGGGGCCCCCAGCATTTT. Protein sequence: CASRLTGGPQHF.

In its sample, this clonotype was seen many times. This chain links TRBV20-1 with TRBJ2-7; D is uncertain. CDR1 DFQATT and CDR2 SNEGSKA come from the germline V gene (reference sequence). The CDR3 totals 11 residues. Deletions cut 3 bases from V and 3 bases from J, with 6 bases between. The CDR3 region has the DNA TGCAGTGCTAGTTTGATCTACGAGCAGTACTTC. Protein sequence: CSASLIYEQYF.

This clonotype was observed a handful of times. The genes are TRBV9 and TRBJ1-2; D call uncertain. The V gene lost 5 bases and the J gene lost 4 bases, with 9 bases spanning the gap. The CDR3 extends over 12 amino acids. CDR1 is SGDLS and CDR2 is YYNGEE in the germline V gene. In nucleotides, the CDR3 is TGTGCCAGCAGTACGGGGTTCTATGGCTACACCTTC. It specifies CASSTGFYGYTF.

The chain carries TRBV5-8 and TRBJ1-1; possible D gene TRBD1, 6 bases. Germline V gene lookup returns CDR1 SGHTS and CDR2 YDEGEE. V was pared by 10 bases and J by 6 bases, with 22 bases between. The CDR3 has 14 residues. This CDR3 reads CASRPGQSISEAFF. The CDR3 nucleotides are TGTGCCTCCCGTCCAGGACAGTCAATTTCTGAAGCTTTCTTT.